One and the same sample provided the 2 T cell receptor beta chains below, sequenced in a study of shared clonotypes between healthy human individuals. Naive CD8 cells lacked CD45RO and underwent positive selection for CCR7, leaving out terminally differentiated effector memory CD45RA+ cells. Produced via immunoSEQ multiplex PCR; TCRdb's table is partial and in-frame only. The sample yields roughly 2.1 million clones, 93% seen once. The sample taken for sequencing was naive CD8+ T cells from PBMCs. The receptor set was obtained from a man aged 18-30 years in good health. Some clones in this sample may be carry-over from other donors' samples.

The chain's CDR3 is CASSTRPLDSGANVLTF. In DNA, the CDR3 is TGTGCCAGCAGCACCCGTCCGCTAGACTCTGGGGCCAACGTCCTGACTTTC. The chain combines TRBV21-1 with TRBJ2-6; the table assigns TRBD2, which was not confirmed against the DNA. TRBV21-1 is noted as a pseudogene. The CDR3 runs 17 residues.

CDR3 protein: CSVTQGARYNEQFF. In nucleotides, the CDR3 is TGCAGCGTTACCCAGGGGGCTCGGTACAATGAGCAGTTCTTC. This chain links TRBV29-1 with TRBJ2-1, with 8 bases aligning to TRBD1. The ends lost 5 bases at V and 4 bases at J; junction bases unmatched: 7. Germline lookup yields CDR1 SQVTM and CDR2 ANQGSEA. The CDR3 is 14 residues long.